This T cell receptor beta chain emerged from a study of beta chain features in type 1 diabetes. The isolated RNA, all of it, was reverse transcribed, so expressed TCRB transcripts were what got sequenced. Sequencing was performed with immunoSEQ multiplex PCR; in TCRdb, only in-frame clones are kept and a portion is missing. The table includes about 620,000 clones, less than 20% detected once. The CDR3 totals 10 residues. The V end lost 6 bases, the J end lost 7 bases, and 6 bases lay between the germline ends. Germline V CDR1 and CDR2: LNHDA, SQIVND (reference sequence). Study conclusions and caveats: The study found moderately but significantly shorter TCRB CDR3s in all four CD4+ subsets of Type 1 diabetes patients. Comparison showed that naive, central memory and Treg TCRB repertoires appeared more similar among patients than among healthy donors.

Of note for this clone: Its antigen is still unknown.

The rearrangement uses TRBV19 and TRBJ1-1, with a weak D call TRBD1 (5 bases). The sequenced material came from naive CD4+ T cells from blood. The receptor comes from a man aged 18 to 29 in good health. This CDR3 is CASSGGEAFF. The CDR3 nucleotides read TGTGCCAGTAGCGGGGGTGAAGCTTTCTTT.